This entry features one TCR beta chain sequence. Its target is not known. This PCR relied on a set of 60 Vbeta primers and 13 Jbeta primers. Clones were sequenced by immunoSEQ multiplex PCR, and TCRdb holds only the in-frame ones, with some missing. The table has 120,000 or so clones, almost 85% seen once; the top ten hold around 1.4%. These data belong to a study of cytomegalovirus exposure and HLA in healthy donors. Overall study results and limits: For TCR beta chains, V- and J-gene trimming was later linked to a missense DCLRE1C variant.

Trimming at V came to 4 bases and at J to 8 bases, leaving 6 bases not matched to a gene. The germline gives CDR1 SGHRS, CDR2 YFSETQ. This CDR3 is 14 amino acids long. The TCR originated in a woman younger than 30 in good health and CMV-seronegative. Input material: PBMCs. The V gene is TRBV5-1, the J gene TRBJ1-6, with 7 nucleotides matching TRBD1. The DNA of the CDR3 is TGCGCCAGCAGCCTGGGACAGACAGATTCACCCCTCCACTTT. It translates to CASSLGQTDSPLHF.